The 2 T cell receptor beta chains listed next were all sequenced from one sample in a study of OX40 agonist ivuxolimab in advanced cancers. Generated by immunoSEQ multiplex PCR, the TCRdb table keeps only in-frame clones and is missing some. Of roughly 64,000 clones listed, roughly nine tenths were seen once; the top ten hold about 5.6%. The specimen was CD4+ or CD8+ T cells sorted from blood, collected in a trial of the OX40 agonist ivuxolimab. These receptors came from an adult with an advanced solid tumor such as melanoma, head and neck, liver or kidney cancer.

The chain is built from TRBV2 and TRBJ1-2, with 7 bases aligning to TRBD1. The V gene's germline CDR1 is SNHLY and CDR2 FYNNEI. With V trimmed by 10 bases and J by 7 bases, 9 bases remained unmatched. The CDR3 consists of 12 residues. CDR3 bases: TGTGCCACTGCGACAGGGAGGGGTGGCTACACCTTC. Encoded protein: CATATGRGGYTF.

The chain recombines TRBV9 with TRBJ2-3; no reliable D call. CDR1 is SGDLS and CDR2 is YYNGEE in the germline V gene. CDR3 length equals 15 residues. Trimming cost V 1 base and J 0 bases, with 9 bases left between them. The CDR3 is CASSVRTGSTDTQYF. DNA of the CDR3: TGTGCCAGCAGCGTACGAACGGGTAGCACAGATACGCAGTATTTT.